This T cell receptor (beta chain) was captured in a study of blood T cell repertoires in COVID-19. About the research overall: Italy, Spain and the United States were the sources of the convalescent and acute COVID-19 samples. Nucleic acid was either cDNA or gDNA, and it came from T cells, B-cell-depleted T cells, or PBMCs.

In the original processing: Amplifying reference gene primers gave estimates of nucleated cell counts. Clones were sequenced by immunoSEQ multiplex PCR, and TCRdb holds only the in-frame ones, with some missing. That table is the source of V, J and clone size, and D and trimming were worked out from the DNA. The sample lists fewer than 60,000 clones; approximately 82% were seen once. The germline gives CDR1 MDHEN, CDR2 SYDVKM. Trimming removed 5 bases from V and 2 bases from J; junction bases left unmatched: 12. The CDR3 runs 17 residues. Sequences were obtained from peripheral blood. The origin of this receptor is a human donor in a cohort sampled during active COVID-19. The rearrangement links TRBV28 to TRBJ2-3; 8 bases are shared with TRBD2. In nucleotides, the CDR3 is TGTGCCAGCAGTCCATTAAGAGCGGGGGTGCCCACAGATACGCAGTATTTT. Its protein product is CASSPLRAGVPTDTQYF.